This T cell receptor (beta chain) derives from a study of T cell changes during pregnancy in multiple sclerosis. Some clones are missing from TCRdb's copy, which holds only in-frame ones; the method was immunoSEQ multiplex PCR. The profile covers around 68,000 clones, with about 89% appearing a single time and more than 0.4% taken by the ten largest. CDR3 size: 17 residues. Trimming took 6 bases from V and 0 from J; bases not matched to a gene: 7. Germline CDR1 MDHEN, CDR2 SYDVKM. The V call is TRBV28, the J call TRBJ2-3; 12 nucleotides agree with TRBD2. Sequenced material: CD4+ T cells from peripheral blood mononuclear cells, taken before pregnancy. This clonotype was sampled from a female donor with multiple sclerosis, enrolled in a pregnancy study. Written as DNA, the CDR3 is TGTGCCAGCAGCGTCGCCGGACTAGCGGGGAGCACAGATACGCAGTATTTT. This sequence encodes CASSVAGLAGSTDTQYF.